This entry lists 29 T cell receptor beta chains sequenced from one sample in a study of control samples from healthy donors and cancer patients. Sequenced by immunoSEQ multiplex PCR; TCRdb stores in-frame clones only, minus some. The sample shows some 20,000 clones, 88% of them seen only once. Sequencing was done on a sample of PBMCs. Source of these receptors: a woman aged 60-70 years with head and neck cancer.

The genes are TRBV4-2 and TRBJ2-1; D call uncertain. Germline V gene sequence: CDR1 LGHNA, CDR2 YNFKEQ. CDR3 size: 15 residues. V lost 0 bases and J 4 bases, leaving 10 bases between the germline ends. The CDR3 region has the DNA TGTGCCAGCAGCCAAGATAAGTGGGCTTACAATGAGCAGTTCTTC. Its translation is CASSQDKWAYNEQFF.

As for this clone: Other DNA sequences within the sample encode an identical CDR3. This chain joins TRBV28 and TRBJ1-1; D possibly corresponds to TRBD1 (5 bases). Between the trimmed V and J ends, which lost 7 bases and 5 bases, there was a span of 11 bases. The CDR3 loop spans 12 amino acids. The germline V gene encodes CDR1 MDHEN and CDR2 SYDVKM. Here the CDR3 reads CASTSGWTEAFF. The DNA of the CDR3 is TGTGCCAGCACCTCAGGGTGGACTGAAGCTTTCTTT.

This chain links TRBV3-1 (or the pseudogene TRBV3-2) with TRBJ1-1; 8 nucleotides match TRBD1. This CDR3 region has 13 residues. The junction had 4 bases not matched to a gene; V was cut back by 5 bases and J by 5 bases. CDR1 LGHDT and CDR2 YNNKEL come from the germline V gene (reference sequence). CDR3 bases: TGTGCCAGCAGCACGACAGGGGAAACTGAAGCTTTCTTT. Amino acid sequence: CASSTTGETEAFF.

CDR3 DNA sequence: TGTGCCATCGGGTGGGCGAGCTCTGAGCAGTTCTTC. This codes for CAIGWASSEQFF. The V gene is TRBV10-3, the J gene TRBJ2-1; no definite D call. Germline-derived CDR1 and CDR2 are ENHRY and SYGVKD. V was pared by 8 bases and J by 9 bases, with 14 bases between. This CDR3 comprises 12 residues.

The chain joins TRBV12-3 or TRBV12-4 to TRBJ2-1, with D unclear. There are 11 residues in the CDR3. V lost 2 bases and J 7 bases, leaving 3 bases between the germline ends. As DNA, the CDR3 is TGTGCCAGCAGTTTAAGGAATGAGCAGTTCTTC. Encoded protein: CASSLRNEQFF.

This clone occurred once. The genes are TRBV2 and TRBJ2-1; D may be TRBD2 (7 bases). The length of the CDR3 is 13 residues. With 6 bases removed from V and 8 bases from J, the gap between germline ends came to 14 bases. Germline V gives CDR1 SNHLY, CDR2 FYNNEI. CDR3 sequence reads: CASRRGGGDEQFF. DNA of the CDR3: TGTGCCAGCAGGAGGGGGGGTGGCGATGAGCAGTTCTTC.

The chain has TRBV4-1 and TRBJ2-7; D not certain. V lost 1 base to trimming and J lost 2 bases, with 15 bases between them. Germline V gene lookup returns CDR1 MGHRA and CDR2 YSYEKL. The CDR3 has 16 amino acids. The CDR3 loop reads CASSQGRVGSTYEQYF. The CDR3 DNA reads TGCGCCAGCAGCCAAGGGCGCGTGGGAAGCACCTACGAGCAGTACTTC.

This clone was detected a few times. The genes are TRBV7-3 and TRBJ1-1, with 9 bases that match TRBD1. The CDR3 covers 15 residues. Trimming cost V 1 base and J 5 bases; bases outside gene matches: 5. Germline V CDR1 and CDR2: SGHTA, FQGTGA. DNA of the CDR3: TGTGCCAGCAGCTTAAATCCGACAGGGGGGACTGAAGCTTTCTTT. It yields the protein CASSLNPTGGTEAFF.

With respect to this clone: Other DNA sequences in this sample translate to the same CDR3. The V call is TRBV7-3, the J call TRBJ2-2; tentatively, D is TRBD1 or TRBD2 (6 bases each). The CDR3 has 14 amino acids. Germline-derived CDR1 and CDR2 are SGHTA and FQGTGA. Trimming pared 6 bases from V and 6 bases from J, leaving 14 bases between. Here the CDR3 DNA reads TGTGCCAGCAGTCTTGGAGGGGGTTCCGGGGAGCTGTTTTTT. It specifies CASSLGGGSGELFF.

The chain is built from TRBV15 and TRBJ1-2; 11 bases agree with TRBD1. Germline CDR1 LNHNV, CDR2 YYDKDF (reference sequence). This CDR3 has 15 amino acids. Unmatched junction bases numbered 5, after V lost 0 bases and J lost 8 bases. CDR3 nucleotides: TGTGCCACCAGCAGAGAAGGACAGGGGGCGCGAGGCTACACCTTC. Translating it yields CATSREGQGARGYTF. Complete variable domain (other parts from reference TRBV15 and TRBJ1-2): DAMVIQNPRYQVTQFGKPVTLSCSQTLNHNVMYWYQQKSSQAPKLLFHYYDKDFNNEADTPDNFQSRRPNTSFCFLDIRSPGLGDTAMYLCATSREGQGARGYTFGSGTRLTVV.

The CDR3 DNA sequence: TGCGCCAGCAGCCAGGGACAGGGTGGGTACACTGAAGCTTTCTTT. Amino acid sequence: CASSQGQGGYTEAFF. The V and J genes are TRBV4-1 and TRBJ1-1; 9 bases map to TRBD1. CDR1 is MGHRA and CDR2 is YSYEKL in the germline V gene. This CDR3 contains 15 residues. V shed 3 bases and J 3 bases; nucleotides not matched to a gene: 5.

In its sample, this clone was seen once. The chain recombines TRBV6-6 with TRBJ1-3; perhaps TRBD1 as D (6 bases). The ends were cut back, 6 bases at V and 4 bases at J, with 19 bases in the middle. Germline values: CDR1 MNHNY, CDR2 SVGAGI (reference sequence). The CDR3 totals 16 residues. This chain's CDR3 is CASRQGTRTSGNTIYF. As DNA, the CDR3 is TGTGCCAGCAGACAGGGTACCCGGACTTCCGGAAACACCATATATTTT.

The V call is TRBV12-3 or TRBV12-4, the J call TRBJ1-1, with unresolved D. The CDR3 has 12 amino acids. V shed 8 bases and J shed 0 bases, with 7 bases lying between them. The CDR3 loop is CASGGVNTEAFF. CDR3 coding DNA: TGTGCCAGCGGAGGTGTGAACACTGAAGCTTTCTTT.

The chain recombines TRBV2 with TRBJ2-7; the D gene is possibly TRBD2 (6 bases). Germline values: CDR1 SNHLY, CDR2 FYNNEI. The CDR3 is 13 residues long. Trimming cost V 1 base and J 7 bases, with 11 bases left between them. The CDR3 protein is CASSEVNGGEQYF. The DNA of the CDR3 is TGTGCCAGCAGTGAAGTGAACGGGGGAGAGCAGTACTTC.

The V call is TRBV5-1, the J call TRBJ1-1; 9 bases map to TRBD1. Looked up from germline, CDR1 is SGHRS and CDR2 is YFSETQ. The CDR3 runs 15 residues. With V trimmed by 2 bases and J by 0 bases, 2 bases remained unmatched. DNA of the CDR3: TGCGCCAGCAGCTTCGGGACAGGGATGAACACTGAAGCTTTCTTT. This codes for CASSFGTGMNTEAFF.

The chain is built from TRBV19 and TRBJ1-2; unclear D gene. Germline V gene sequence: CDR1 LNHDA, CDR2 SQIVND (reference sequence). CDR3 length: 15 amino acids. V lost 5 bases, J lost 3 bases, and 16 bases lay in between. CDR3 DNA sequence: TGTGCCAGTAGTGACCGACGGATCCTAGACTATGGCTACACCTTC. The encoded protein is CASSDRRILDYGYTF.

The CDR3 nucleotides read TGCGCCAGCAGCATAAACACGGGGGTAATCTATGAGCAGTTCTTC. Translated: CASSINTGVIYEQFF. The V and J genes are TRBV5-1 and TRBJ2-1; D possibly corresponds to TRBD2 (6 bases). CDR1 and CDR2 from the germline V gene are SGHRS and YFSETQ. The CDR3 runs 15 residues. Trimming took off 4 bases at V and 8 bases at J, with 19 bases between the two ends.

This clone was found once. V is TRBV27 and J is TRBJ2-7; the D gene is possibly TRBD2 (6 bases). Trimming took off 8 bases at V and 11 bases at J, with 16 bases between the two ends. Germline V gene sequence: CDR1 MNHEY, CDR2 SMNVEV (reference sequence). The CDR3 length is 11 residues. CDR3 coding DNA: TGTGCCAGCCGCCCGGGGAGGAGGGAGTACTTC. It specifies CASRPGRREYF.

The chain uses TRBV5-1 and TRBJ2-7, with D possibly TRBD1 on 6 matching bases. Germline-derived CDR1 and CDR2 are SGHRS and YFSETQ. Trimming left V 1 base short and J 1 base short, with 12 bases between. This CDR3 is 15 amino acids long. The DNA of the CDR3 is TGCGCCAGCAGCTTGCACAGGGTACCTTCCTACGAGCAGTACTTC. This codes for CASSLHRVPSYEQYF.

The chain couples TRBV18 to TRBJ1-1, with 7 bases fitting TRBD1. In germline, CDR1 is KGHSH, CDR2 LQKENI. The CDR3 runs to 13 residues. Trimming took 2 bases from V and 7 from J; bases not matched to a gene: 4. CDR3: CASSPGGTDEAFF. CDR3 DNA sequence: TGTGCCAGCTCACCAGGAGGGACAGATGAAGCTTTCTTT.

This clone was observed a handful of times. This chain connects TRBV5-1 to TRBJ1-4; D is possibly TRBD1 (5 bases). Trimming cost V 1 base and J 7 bases, with 11 bases left between them. Germline lookup yields CDR1 SGHRS and CDR2 YFSETQ. This CDR3 region has 14 residues. CDR3 nucleotides: TGCGCCAGCAGCTTGTGGGCAGGGAGTGAAAAACTGTTTTTT. Protein product: CASSLWAGSEKLFF.

J is TRBJ2-1 and V is TRBV6-5; no firm D call. The CDR3 is 13 amino acids. Germline V gives CDR1 MNHEY, CDR2 SVGAGI. V lost 2 bases and J lost 4, with 6 bases in between. CDR3 amino acids: CASSYATYNEQFF. As DNA, the CDR3 is TGTGCCAGCAGTTACGCCACTTACAATGAGCAGTTCTTC.

V and J are TRBV7-3 and TRBJ1-3, with D perhaps matching TRBD1 (5 bases). In germline, CDR1 is SGHTA, CDR2 FQGTGA. Trimming took off 5 bases at V and 1 base at J, with 12 bases between the two ends. The CDR3 runs to 15 residues. CDR3 DNA: TGTGCCAGCAGCCCCTCCCCAGGGTCTGGAAACACCATATATTTT. Translation gives CASSPSPGSGNTIYF.

V usage is TRBV11-2 and J usage is TRBJ2-1, with D perhaps TRBD1 (6 bases). The germline V gene has CDR1 SGHAT and CDR2 FQNNGV. Trimming removed 5 bases from V and 4 bases from J, with 18 bases in between. The CDR3 covers 16 residues. The CDR3 is CASSPQGQRTYNEQFF. CDR3 sequence (DNA): TGTGCCAGCAGCCCTCAGGGACAACGCACGTACAATGAGCAGTTCTTC.

The chain combines TRBV7-8 with TRBJ2-1, with 7 bases identical to TRBD2. Germline V gene lookup returns CDR1 SGHVS and CDR2 FQNEAQ. This CDR3 contains 17 residues. V trimming: 1 base; J trimming: 3 bases; junction bases outside the gene matches: 9. CDR3 in amino acids: CASSLGAGLAVYNEQFF. The CDR3 DNA sequence: TGTGCCAGCAGCTTAGGGGCGGGGCTAGCGGTCTACAATGAGCAGTTCTTC. Complete variable domain (other parts from reference TRBV7-8 and TRBJ2-1): GAGVSQSPRYKVAKRGQDVALRCDPISGHVSLFWYQQALGQGPEFLTYFQNEAQLDKSGLPSDRFFAERPEGSVSTLKIQRTQQEDSAVYLCASSLGAGLAVYNEQFFGPGTRLTVL.

This chain joins TRBV28 and TRBJ1-2; the match to TRBD1 covers 7 bases. The V and J ends lost 7 bases and 2 bases, in that order; junction bases with no gene match: 4. The CDR3 is 13 residues long. The germline CDR1 and CDR2 sequences are MDHEN and SYDVKM. This chain's CDR3 is CASNKQGNYGYTF. Here the CDR3 DNA reads TGTGCCAGCAACAAACAGGGGAACTATGGCTACACCTTC.

This clone came up once. The chain carries TRBV18 and TRBJ1-3, with D possibly being TRBD1 (5 bases). The CDR3 runs 14 residues. Trimming took off 3 bases at V and 1 base at J, with 7 bases between the two ends. Germline CDR1 is KGHSH and CDR2 is LQKENI. The CDR3 reads CASSPTGSGNTIYF. CDR3 coding DNA: TGTGCCAGCTCACCCACAGGATCTGGAAACACCATATATTTT.

This clone was seen just once. The rearrangement links TRBV4-1 to TRBJ2-5; tentative D call: TRBD1 (5 bases). V lost 4 bases to trimming and J lost 3 bases, with 12 bases between them. The CDR3 is 14 amino acids. The germline V gene encodes CDR1 MGHRA and CDR2 YSYEKL. CDR3 sequence reads: CASSPSDREETQYF. The CDR3 DNA reads as TGCGCCAGCAGCCCATCCGACAGAGAAGAGACCCAGTACTTC.

The gene calls are TRBV9 and TRBJ2-7; TRBD2 aligns across 7 bases. The CDR3 sequence is 13 residues long. J lost 7 bases, V lost 0 bases, and 4 bases had no gene match. Germline values: CDR1 SGDLS, CDR2 YYNGEE. The CDR3 DNA sequence: TGTGCCAGCAGCGTAGCCCAAGCGGGGGAGCAGTACTTC. The encoded protein is CASSVAQAGEQYF.